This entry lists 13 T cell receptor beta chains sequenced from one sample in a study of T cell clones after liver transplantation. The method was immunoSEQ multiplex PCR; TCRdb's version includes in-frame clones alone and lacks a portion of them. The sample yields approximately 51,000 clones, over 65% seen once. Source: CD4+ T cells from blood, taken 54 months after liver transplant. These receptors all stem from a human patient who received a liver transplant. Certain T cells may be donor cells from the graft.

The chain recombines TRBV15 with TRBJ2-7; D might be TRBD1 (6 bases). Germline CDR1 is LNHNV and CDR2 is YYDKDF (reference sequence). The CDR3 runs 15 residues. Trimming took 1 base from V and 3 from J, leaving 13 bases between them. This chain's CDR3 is CATSRGGQSSYEQYF. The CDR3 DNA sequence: TGTGCCACCAGCAGAGGCGGACAGTCCAGCTACGAGCAGTACTTC.

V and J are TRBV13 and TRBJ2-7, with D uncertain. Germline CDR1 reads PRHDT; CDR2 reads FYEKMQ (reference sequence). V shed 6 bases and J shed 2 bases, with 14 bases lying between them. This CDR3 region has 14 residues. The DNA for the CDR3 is TGTGCCAGCAGGTCTAGAAGGTTAACCTACGAGCAGTACTTC. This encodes CASRSRRLTYEQYF.

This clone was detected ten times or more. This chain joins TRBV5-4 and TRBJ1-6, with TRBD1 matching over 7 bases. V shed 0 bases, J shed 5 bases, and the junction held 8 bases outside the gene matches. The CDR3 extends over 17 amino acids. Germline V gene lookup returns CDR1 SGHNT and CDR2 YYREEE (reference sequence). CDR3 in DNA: TGTGCCAGCAGCTTGGGGGGGGACAGCCTCAATAATTCACCCCTCCACTTT. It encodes CASSLGGDSLNNSPLHF.

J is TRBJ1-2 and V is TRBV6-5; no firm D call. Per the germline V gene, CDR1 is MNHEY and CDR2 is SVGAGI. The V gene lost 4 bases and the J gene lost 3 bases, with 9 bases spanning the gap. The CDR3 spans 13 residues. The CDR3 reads CASSSRQDYGYTF. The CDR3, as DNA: TGTGCCAGCAGTTCCCGCCAGGACTATGGCTACACCTTC.

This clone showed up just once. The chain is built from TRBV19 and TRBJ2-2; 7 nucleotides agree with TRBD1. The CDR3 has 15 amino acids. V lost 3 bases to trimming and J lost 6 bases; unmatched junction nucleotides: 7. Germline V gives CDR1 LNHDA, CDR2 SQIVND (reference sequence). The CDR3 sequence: CASSIKGGAPGELFF. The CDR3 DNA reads TGTGCCAGTAGTATCAAAGGGGGCGCCCCCGGGGAGCTGTTTTTT.

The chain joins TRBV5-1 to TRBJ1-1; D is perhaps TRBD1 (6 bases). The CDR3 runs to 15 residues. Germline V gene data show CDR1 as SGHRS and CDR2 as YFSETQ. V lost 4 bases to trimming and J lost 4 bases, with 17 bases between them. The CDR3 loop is CASSPETGGPTEAFF. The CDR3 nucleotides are TGCGCCAGCAGCCCCGAGACAGGAGGCCCCACTGAAGCTTTCTTT.

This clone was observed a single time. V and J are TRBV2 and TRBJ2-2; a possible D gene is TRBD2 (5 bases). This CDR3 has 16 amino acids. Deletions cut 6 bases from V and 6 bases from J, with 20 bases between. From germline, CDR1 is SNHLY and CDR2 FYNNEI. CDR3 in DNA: TGTGCCAGCAGATATACGGCGGCTAGCCGTTCCGGGGAGCTGTTTTTT. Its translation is CASRYTAASRSGELFF.

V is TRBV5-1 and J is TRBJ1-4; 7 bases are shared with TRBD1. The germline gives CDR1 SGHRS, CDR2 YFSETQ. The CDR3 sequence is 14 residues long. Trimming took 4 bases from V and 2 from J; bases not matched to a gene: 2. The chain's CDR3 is CASSPGGTNEKLFF. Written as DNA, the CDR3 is TGCGCCAGCAGCCCAGGGGGGACTAATGAAAAACTGTTTTTT.

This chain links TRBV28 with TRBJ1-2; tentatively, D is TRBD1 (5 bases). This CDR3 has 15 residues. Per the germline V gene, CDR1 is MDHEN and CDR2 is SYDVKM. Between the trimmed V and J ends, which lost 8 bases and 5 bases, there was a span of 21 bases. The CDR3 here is CASAGGGRNPYGYTF. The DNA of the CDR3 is TGTGCCAGCGCGGGGGGAGGGCGTAATCCGTATGGCTACACCTTC.

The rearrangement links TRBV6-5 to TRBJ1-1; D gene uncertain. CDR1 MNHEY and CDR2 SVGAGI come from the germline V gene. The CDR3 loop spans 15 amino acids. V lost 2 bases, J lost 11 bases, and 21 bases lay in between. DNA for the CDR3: TGTGCCAGCAGTTACGGCCCAGAAGCTCAACTTGGGGCTTTCTTT. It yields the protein CASSYGPEAQLGAFF.

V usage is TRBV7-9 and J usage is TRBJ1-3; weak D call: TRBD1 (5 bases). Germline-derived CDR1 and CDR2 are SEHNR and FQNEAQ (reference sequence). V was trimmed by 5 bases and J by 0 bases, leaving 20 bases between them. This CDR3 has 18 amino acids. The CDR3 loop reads CASSQSGRDLFSGNTIYF. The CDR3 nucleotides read TGTGCCAGCAGCCAGTCGGGACGGGACCTTTTCTCTGGAAACACCATATATTTT.

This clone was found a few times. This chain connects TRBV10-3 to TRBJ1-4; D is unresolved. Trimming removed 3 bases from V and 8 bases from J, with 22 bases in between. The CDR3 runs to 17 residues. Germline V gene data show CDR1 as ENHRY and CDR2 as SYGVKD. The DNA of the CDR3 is TGTGCCATCAGTGAAGTGAAGACACGGGGTCCGGAAGAAAAACTGTTTTTT. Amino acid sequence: CAISEVKTRGPEEKLFF.

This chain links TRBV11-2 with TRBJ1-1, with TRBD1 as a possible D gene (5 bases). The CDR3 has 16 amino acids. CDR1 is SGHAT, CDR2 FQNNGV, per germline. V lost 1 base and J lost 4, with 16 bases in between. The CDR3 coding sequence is TGTGCCAGCAGCTTAGGAGGGTGGGGACGGGGCACTGAAGCTTTCTTT. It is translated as CASSLGGWGRGTEAFF. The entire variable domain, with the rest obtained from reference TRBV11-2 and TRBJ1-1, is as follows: EAGVAQSPRYKIIEKRQSVAFWCNPISGHATLYWYQQILGQGPKLLIQFQNNGVVDDSQLPKDRFSAERLKGVDSTLKIQPAKLEDSAVYLCASSLGGWGRGTEAFFGQGTRLTVV.